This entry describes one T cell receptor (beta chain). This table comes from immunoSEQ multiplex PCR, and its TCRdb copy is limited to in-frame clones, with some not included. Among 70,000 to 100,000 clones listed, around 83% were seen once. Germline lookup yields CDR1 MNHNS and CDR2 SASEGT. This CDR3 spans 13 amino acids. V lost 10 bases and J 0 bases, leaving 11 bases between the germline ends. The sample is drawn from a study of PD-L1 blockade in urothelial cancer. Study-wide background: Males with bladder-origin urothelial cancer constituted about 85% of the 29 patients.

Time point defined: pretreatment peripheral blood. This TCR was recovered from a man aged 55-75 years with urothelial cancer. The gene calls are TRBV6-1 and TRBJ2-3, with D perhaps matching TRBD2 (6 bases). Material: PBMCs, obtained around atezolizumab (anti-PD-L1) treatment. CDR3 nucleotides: TGTGCCACTGGGGACTCCAGCACAGATACGCAGTATTTT. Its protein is CATGDSSTDTQYF.